The T cell receptor (beta chain) described here comes from a study of blood T cell dynamics during melanoma immunotherapy. Germline V lookup: CDR1 KGHSH, CDR2 LQKENI. The CDR3 sequence is 12 residues long. V lost 3 bases, J lost 5 bases, and 5 bases lay in between. Sequenced by immunoSEQ multiplex PCR; TCRdb stores in-frame clones only, minus some. The table lists about 15,000 clones, 90% to 95% of them singletons, with around 0.99% in the top ten. About this clone: The antigen is not known.

Study findings and constraints: The study could not tell melanoma-specific clones from general immune activation.

Time point noted: week 3, after first cycle of checkpoint inhibitor. The sample in question was blood, obtained from a patient treated with checkpoint blockade. This receptor was identified in a human donor with melanoma. This chain connects TRBV18 to TRBJ2-1; no firm D call. CDR3 nucleotide sequence: TGTGCCAGCTCACCGTCGGACAATGAGCAGTTCTTC. Its translation: CASSPSDNEQFF.